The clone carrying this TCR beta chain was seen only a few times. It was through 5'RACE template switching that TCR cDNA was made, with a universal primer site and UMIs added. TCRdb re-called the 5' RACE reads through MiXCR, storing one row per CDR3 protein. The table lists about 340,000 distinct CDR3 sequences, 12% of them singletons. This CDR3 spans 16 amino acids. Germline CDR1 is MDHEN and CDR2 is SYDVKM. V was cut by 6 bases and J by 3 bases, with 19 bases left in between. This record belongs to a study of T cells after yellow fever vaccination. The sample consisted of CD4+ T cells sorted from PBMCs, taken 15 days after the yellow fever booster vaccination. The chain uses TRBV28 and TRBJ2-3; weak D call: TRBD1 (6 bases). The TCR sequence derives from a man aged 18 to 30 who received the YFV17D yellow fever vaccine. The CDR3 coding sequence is TGTGCCAGCAGGCGCCCGGGGCAGGGGAAGACAGATACGCAGTATTTT. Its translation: CASRRPGQGKTDTQYF.